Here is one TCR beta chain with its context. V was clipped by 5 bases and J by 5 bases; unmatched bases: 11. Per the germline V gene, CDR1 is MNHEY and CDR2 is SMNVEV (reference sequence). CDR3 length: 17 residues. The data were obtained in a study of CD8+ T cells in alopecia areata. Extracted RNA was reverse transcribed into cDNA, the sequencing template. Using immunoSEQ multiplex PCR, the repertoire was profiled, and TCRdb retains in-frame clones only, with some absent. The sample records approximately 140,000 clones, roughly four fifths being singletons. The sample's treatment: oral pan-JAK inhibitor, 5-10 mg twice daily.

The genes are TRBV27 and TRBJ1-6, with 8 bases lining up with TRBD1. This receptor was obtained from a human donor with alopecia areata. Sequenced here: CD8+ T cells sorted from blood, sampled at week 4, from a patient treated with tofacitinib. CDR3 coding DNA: TGTGCCAGCAGTCCTGCCAGGGGGCGGGGTAATAATTCACCCCTCCACTTT. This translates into CASSPARGRGNNSPLHF.